The 16 T cell receptor beta chains below come from one sample, sequenced in a study of T-cell memory formation after mild COVID-19. TCRdb fed the 5' RACE reads into MiXCR, producing one record per CDR3 protein. The profile shows 200,000 to 250,000 distinct CDR3 sequences, roughly 9.4% of them singletons. Sample: PBMCs or a T cell subset sorted from them (not recorded which). These receptors were collected from a man aged 18 to 30 who had mild COVID-19 (a few samples of this study predate the infection). Cell type and time point are not known.

This clonotype was detected many times. The rearrangement uses TRBV6-5 and TRBJ1-1, with TRBD1 as a possible D gene (6 bases). V lost 3 bases and J 4 bases, leaving 15 bases between the germline ends. Looked up from germline, CDR1 is MNHEY and CDR2 is SVGAGI. The CDR3 totals 15 residues. The CDR3 spells CASSYASGAITEAFF. The CDR3 coding sequence is TGTGCCAGCAGTTATGCCTCGGGGGCGATCACTGAAGCTTTCTTT.

The rearrangement uses TRBV2 and TRBJ2-3, with a weak D call TRBD1 (5 bases). The germline V gene encodes CDR1 SNHLY and CDR2 FYNNEI. V was clipped by 1 base and J by 4 bases, with 9 bases between them. This CDR3 region has 14 residues. CDR3 in amino acids: CASSEGQGPDTQYF. The CDR3 bases are TGTGCCAGCAGTGAAGGGCAGGGCCCAGATACGCAGTATTTT.

This clonotype was observed a single time. CDR3 protein: CSVAVAGTNEKLFF. The CDR3, as DNA: TGCAGCGTTGCCGTGGCGGGAACTAATGAAAAACTGTTTTTT. The V and J genes are TRBV29-1 and TRBJ1-4; D ambiguous. The ends were cut back, 4 bases at V and 1 base at J, with 10 bases in the middle. Germline CDR1 is SQVTM and CDR2 is ANQGSEA. The CDR3 contains 14 residues.

This clonotype was counted only a few times. J is TRBJ1-5 and V is TRBV12-3 or TRBV12-4, with 9 bases that match TRBD1. The CDR3 consists of 15 residues. The ends lost 4 bases at V and 6 bases at J; junction bases unmatched: 7. CDR3 DNA sequence: TGTGCCAGCAGTTCGCCGGGACAGGGAGTTCAGCCCCAGCATTTT. Translated: CASSSPGQGVQPQHF.

The sample holds a few counts of this clonotype. The chain combines TRBV4-1 with TRBJ2-3; 7 positions match TRBD2. Germline CDR1 is MGHRA and CDR2 is YSYEKL. The CDR3 is made up of 17 amino acids. The V and J ends lost 1 base and 2 bases, in that order; junction bases with no gene match: 9. The CDR3 nucleotides are TGCGCCAGCAGCCAAGGACTAGCCCGGAGTCTCACAGATACGCAGTATTTT. Its protein product is CASSQGLARSLTDTQYF.

This chain uses TRBV5-1 with TRBJ2-5, with D hard to call. Germline V gene data show CDR1 as SGHRS and CDR2 as YFSETQ. Trimming took 1 base from V and 7 from J, leaving 14 bases between them. The length of the CDR3 is 14 residues. The CDR3 nucleotides are TGCGCCAGCAGCTTGAGGGCGGCCTACGGGACCCAGTACTTC. Residues: CASSLRAAYGTQYF.

This clonotype turned up a few times. The genes are TRBV4-1 and TRBJ2-3; 9 nucleotides align to TRBD2. The V gene end was trimmed by 4 bases and the J gene end by 4 bases; junction bases not matched to a gene: 15. This CDR3 contains 18 residues. Germline V lookup: CDR1 MGHRA, CDR2 YSYEKL. The CDR3 spells CASSPSRVRGGRADTQYF. The CDR3 nucleotides are TGCGCCAGCAGCCCTTCGAGGGTGCGGGGGGGCAGGGCAGATACGCAGTATTTT.

The chain has TRBV9 and TRBJ2-3; D is perhaps TRBD2 (7 bases). Trimming removed 0 bases at V and 6 bases at J, with 14 bases between. Germline CDR1 SGDLS, CDR2 YYNGEE. This CDR3 is built from 15 residues. The CDR3 region is CASSVDGGASDTQYF. For the CDR3, the DNA is TGTGCCAGCAGCGTAGATGGGGGGGCCAGCGATACGCAGTATTTT.

The V and J genes are TRBV5-1 and TRBJ2-5; the D gene could be TRBD1 or TRBD2 (6 bases each). The CDR3 covers 14 residues. Trimming pared 5 bases from V and 4 bases from J, leaving 15 bases between. Germline V gives CDR1 SGHRS, CDR2 YFSETQ. The CDR3, as DNA: TGCGCCAGCAGATCGGGGGCTGGCGGAGAGACCCAGTACTTC. This gives the protein CASRSGAGGETQYF.

At least ten counts were recorded for this clonotype. The chain couples TRBV3-1 to TRBJ1-1; D call uncertain. The CDR3 runs to 13 residues. Germline-derived CDR1 and CDR2 are LGHDT and YNNKEL (reference sequence). Trimming stripped 1 base from V and 5 bases from J, with 8 bases between. CDR3 sequence: CASSQVIGTEAFF. CDR3 nucleotide sequence: TGTGCCAGCAGCCAAGTAATCGGGACTGAAGCTTTCTTT.

This clonotype was seen more than once but under ten times. The chain combines TRBV11-1 with TRBJ2-7; 7 bases are a match to TRBD2. Trimming took 1 base from V and 0 from J; bases not matched to a gene: 6. This CDR3 contains 16 residues. Germline CDR1 and CDR2: SGHAT and FQDESV (reference sequence). This chain's CDR3 is CASSLGERGRSYEQYV. The DNA for the CDR3 is TGTGCCAGCAGCTTAGGCGAGCGGGGACGCTCCTACGAGCAGTACGTC.

This clonotype has a handful of counts. The J gene is TRBJ2-7, the V gene TRBV6-6; TRBD2 is a possible D gene (6 bases). CDR1 and CDR2 (germline): MNHNY, SVGAGI (reference sequence). V was shortened by 2 bases and J by 5 bases, with 13 bases between the two germline ends. The CDR3 covers 14 residues. The CDR3 is CASSYTGGANEQYV. DNA for the CDR3: TGTGCCAGCAGTTACACTGGCGGGGCGAACGAGCAGTACGTC.

The J gene is TRBJ1-4, the V gene TRBV4-2; D call uncertain. In germline, CDR1 is LGHNA, CDR2 YNFKEQ. The CDR3 covers 14 residues. V dropped 0 bases and J dropped 7 bases, with 9 bases sitting between them. Written as DNA, the CDR3 is TGTGCCAGCAGCCAAGAGGGGATACGTGAAAAACTGTTTTTT. Translation: CASSQEGIREKLFF.

The rearrangement links TRBV11-3 to TRBJ2-2; D perhaps matches TRBD2 (6 bases). The CDR3 totals 14 residues. In germline, CDR1 is SGHNT, CDR2 YENEEA. Trimming took off 1 base at V and 7 bases at J, with 10 bases between the two ends. Here the CDR3 DNA reads TGTGCCAGCAGCTTAGGACGGGGGAACGGGGAGCTGTTTTTT. Its translation: CASSLGRGNGELFF.

This clonotype came up a few times. V usage is TRBV21-1 and J usage is TRBJ2-7; the D call of TRBD1 is as the table states it, not checked on the DNA. TRBV21-1 is termed a pseudogene. This CDR3 region has 15 residues. The CDR3 nucleotides are TGTGCCAGCAGCATTAGAGGGACAGGATGCTACGAGCAGTACTTC. Encoded protein: CASSIRGTGCYEQYF.

This clonotype was seen many times. The genes are TRBV9 and TRBJ1-6; D is possibly TRBD1 (5 bases). Germline V gene lookup returns CDR1 SGDLS and CDR2 YYNGEE. The V end lost 6 bases, the J end lost 8 bases, and 15 bases lay between the germline ends. The CDR3 has 14 residues. Here the CDR3 DNA reads TGTGCCAGCAATGGCGGGGACCCGTATTCACCCCTCCACTTT. Translating it yields CASNGGDPYSPLHF.